One sample yielded the 27 T cell receptor beta chains listed below, sequenced in a study of blood T cells in healthy people across ages. It was with a sample-barcoded 5' primer and a J-beta primer mix that a second PCR of roughly 6 to 11 cycles was run. TCRdb re-called the 5' RACE reads with MiXCR, one entry per CDR3 protein. The sample has more than 700,000 distinct CDR3 sequences; approximately 53% are singletons. Material: blood. The source of these receptors is a man of 80 years or more in good health.

The chain has TRBV29-1 and TRBJ2-1; 16 nucleotides align to TRBD2. Germline V gene sequence: CDR1 SQVTM, CDR2 ANQGSEA. The length of the CDR3 is 14 residues. After removal of 7 bases from V and 9 bases from J, the junction contained 6 bases not matched to a gene. Here the CDR3 reads CSGGLAGGVSEQFF. The CDR3 DNA is TGCAGCGGGGGACTAGCGGGAGGGGTAAGTGAGCAGTTCTTC.

The CDR3: CSASPLAGVETQYF. CDR3 sequence (DNA): TGCAGTGCTAGTCCCCTAGCGGGAGTAGAGACCCAGTACTTC. The chain couples TRBV20-1 to TRBJ2-5, with 10 bases identical to TRBD2. The ends lost 3 bases at V and 4 bases at J; junction bases unmatched: 5. The CDR3 totals 14 residues. Germline V gene data show CDR1 as DFQATT and CDR2 as SNEGSKA (reference sequence).

This clonotype was recorded only once. The chain uses TRBV24-1 and TRBJ1-2; D gene ambiguous. V was pared by 1 base and J by 8 bases, with 13 bases between. Looked up from germline, CDR1 is KGHDR and CDR2 is SFDVKD. CDR3 length equals 14 residues. Here the CDR3 reads CATSDFERAGGYTF. Written as DNA, the CDR3 is TGTGCCACCAGTGATTTCGAAAGGGCGGGCGGCTACACCTTC.

The rearrangement joins TRBV12-3 or TRBV12-4 to TRBJ1-1; TRBD1 might be the D (5 bases). V lost 4 bases, J lost 2 bases, and 14 bases lay in between. CDR3 length equals 15 residues. CDR3 sequence (DNA): TGTGCCAGCAGTTACGTCGGGGCGGGAAACACTGAAGCTTTCTTT. Residues: CASSYVGAGNTEAFF.

This clonotype was seen a single time. J is TRBJ2-5 and V is TRBV12-5, with 10 bases lining up with TRBD2. CDR1 is LGHNT, CDR2 FRNRAP, per germline. Trimming at V came to 6 bases and at J to 4 bases, leaving 8 bases not matched to a gene. The CDR3 runs to 15 residues. The CDR3 DNA sequence: TGTGCTAGTGGATCCGGGACTAGCGTCAGAGAGACCCAGTACTTC. Translation gives CASGSGTSVRETQYF. The whole variable domain, remainder taken from reference TRBV12-5 and TRBJ2-5, is DARVTQTPRHKVTEMGQEVTMRCQPILGHNTVFWYRQTMMQGLELLAYFRNRAPLDDSGMPKDRFSAEMPDATLATLKIQPSEPRDSAVYFCASGSGTSVRETQYFGPGTRLLVL.

J is TRBJ1-5 and V is TRBV12-5; possibly TRBD1 for D (6 bases). This CDR3 contains 16 residues. V lost 1 base to trimming and J lost 2 bases, with 12 bases between them. The germline gives CDR1 LGHNT, CDR2 FRNRAP. DNA of the CDR3: TGTGCTAGTGGTTTGGGACAGGCGGTACGCAATCAGCCCCAGCATTTT. This translates into CASGLGQAVRNQPQHF.

The count of this clonotype is one. V gene TRBV25-1 combines with J gene TRBJ2-7; 13 bases align to TRBD2. CDR1 and CDR2 (germline): MGHDK, SYGVNS. Trimming removed 4 bases from V and 0 bases from J; junction bases left unmatched: 9. This CDR3 is built from 18 residues. This chain's CDR3 is CASSAPTSGRRNSYEQYF. CDR3 DNA: TGTGCCAGCAGTGCACCGACTAGCGGGAGGCGAAACTCCTACGAGCAGTACTTC.

The chain joins TRBV12-3 or TRBV12-4 to TRBJ2-1, with 9 positions matching TRBD1. V dropped 6 bases and J dropped 5; count of bases not matched to a gene: 8. CDR3 length equals 15 residues. The CDR3 here is CASSTSGTGHNEQFF. The CDR3 DNA follows: TGTGCCAGCAGCACTTCCGGGACAGGGCACAATGAGCAGTTCTTC.

The chain joins TRBV6-1 to TRBJ2-1; possibly TRBD2 for D (5 bases). Looked up from germline, CDR1 is MNHNS and CDR2 is SASEGT. Trimming removed 0 bases from V and 5 bases from J, with 14 bases in between. The CDR3 contains 16 residues. The CDR3 is CASSEAVGGGDNEQFF. CDR3 nucleotide sequence: TGTGCCAGCAGTGAAGCGGTCGGCGGAGGTGACAATGAGCAGTTCTTC.

This sequence joins TRBV14 and TRBJ2-7, with 11 bases that match TRBD2. Germline V gene sequence: CDR1 SGHDN, CDR2 FVKESK. Losses at the gene ends were 0 bases for V and 5 bases for J; bases not matched to a gene: 6. The CDR3 spans 16 residues. CDR3 in DNA: TGTGCCAGCAGCCAAGATCCTAGCGGGGGGTTCCACGAGCAGTACTTC. Translating gives CASSQDPSGGFHEQYF. The entire variable domain, with the rest obtained from reference TRBV14 and TRBJ2-7, is as follows: EAGVTQFPSHSVIEKGQTVTLRCDPISGHDNLYWYRRVMGKEIKFLLHFVKESKQDESGMPNNRFLAERTGGTYSTLKVQPAELEDSGVYFCASSQDPSGGFHEQYFGPGTRLTVT.

This clonotype turned up a few times. V and J are TRBV29-1 and TRBJ1-2; 7 bases match TRBD1. There are 12 residues in the CDR3. V lost 1 base and J lost 8; bases outside the gene matches: 4. Germline V gives CDR1 SQVTM, CDR2 ANQGSEA. CDR3 amino acids: CSVEVTGYGYTF. The CDR3 DNA is TGCAGCGTTGAAGTGACAGGGTACGGCTACACCTTC.

This sequence joins TRBV27 and TRBJ2-1, with 9 positions matching TRBD1. The DNA matches TRBJ2-7 better at its end, which makes the J call doubtful. This CDR3 spans 15 amino acids. CDR1 is MNHEY, CDR2 SMNVEV, per germline (reference sequence). The DNA for the CDR3 is TGTGCCAGCAGTTTGGACAGGGGCTCCTACAATGAGCAGTACTTC. As protein: CASSLDRGSYNEQYF.

The CDR3 here is CATSRRTGRGLGANVLTF. The CDR3 DNA reads as TGTGCCACCAGCAGAAGGACAGGGCGGGGACTTGGGGCCAACGTCCTGACTTTC. The gene calls are TRBV15 and TRBJ2-6, with 8 bases matching TRBD1. The J segment lost 3 bases and the V segment lost 2 bases, leaving 9 bases of the junction unmatched. The germline gives CDR1 LNHNV, CDR2 YYDKDF (reference sequence). This CDR3 spans 18 amino acids.

This clonotype was observed a single time. The CDR3 is CASSLGDRVGDEQFF. The CDR3 bases are TGCGCCAGCAGCTTGGGGGACAGGGTCGGGGATGAGCAGTTCTTC. The J gene is TRBJ2-1, the V gene TRBV5-1; TRBD1 matches at 9 bases. V lost 0 bases to trimming and J lost 8 bases; unmatched junction nucleotides: 6. In germline, CDR1 is SGHRS, CDR2 YFSETQ. The CDR3 totals 15 residues.

The rearrangement links TRBV20-1 to TRBJ2-4, with TRBD2 matching over 8 bases. There are 16 residues in the CDR3. J gave up 2 bases and V 5 bases, and 11 bases lay outside the gene matches. CDR1 and CDR2 from the germline V gene are DFQATT and SNEGSKA (reference sequence). CDR3 DNA sequence: TGCAGTGCTGGAAGACTAGCGACCGTGACCAAAAACATTCAGTACTTC. This encodes CSAGRLATVTKNIQYF.

The chain uses TRBV2 and TRBJ2-4; unclear D gene. This CDR3 is 8 amino acids long. V gave up 2 bases and J gave up 15 bases, with 2 bases separating them. Germline assignment: CDR1 SNHLY and CDR2 FYNNEI. CDR3 loop: CASSERYF. CDR3 coding DNA: TGTGCCAGCAGTGAAAGGTACTTC. Supplemented by reference TRBV2 and TRBJ2-4, the full variable domain reads EPEVTQTPSHQVTQMGQEVILRCVPISNHLYFYWYRQILGQKVEFLVSFYNNEISEKSEIFDDQFSVERPDGSNFTLKIRSTKLEDSAMYFCASSERYFGAGTRLSVL.

The rearrangement joins TRBV6-1 to TRBJ1-5; D is possibly TRBD1 (6 bases). The CDR3 has 15 residues. Germline CDR1 and CDR2: MNHNS and SASEGT. The V end was cut by 7 bases, the J end by 4 bases, with 17 bases between. The CDR3: CASTLEGGANQPQHF. The CDR3 nucleotides read TGTGCCAGCACCTTAGAGGGGGGGGCGAATCAGCCCCAGCATTTT.

The gene calls are TRBV12-3 or TRBV12-4 and TRBJ2-3, with 9 bases lining up with TRBD2. Trimming took 7 bases from V and 14 from J; bases not matched to a gene: 13. The CDR3 sequence is 13 residues long. This chain's CDR3 is CASMLAGARDAYF. CDR3 sequence (DNA): TGTGCCAGCATGTTAGCGGGAGCGAGAGACGCGTATTTT.

The rearrangement links TRBV5-1 to TRBJ2-1; D is undetermined. CDR1 and CDR2 (germline): SGHRS, YFSETQ. Trimming stripped 3 bases from V and 0 bases from J, with 10 bases between. The CDR3 sequence is 15 residues long. Written as DNA, the CDR3 is TGCGCCAGCAGCTGGACGGCGACCTCCTACAATGAGCAGTTCTTC. The encoded protein is CASSWTATSYNEQFF.

V usage is TRBV5-6 and J usage is TRBJ2-7, with a possible D match to TRBD2 (5 bases). V gave up 4 bases and J gave up 3 bases, with 20 bases separating them. In germline, CDR1 is SGHDT, CDR2 YYEEEE. This CDR3 spans 16 amino acids. DNA for the CDR3: TGTGCCAGCAGCCCCTACCGTCTGCGGGCGAACTACGAGCAGTACTTC. Protein product: CASSPYRLRANYEQYF.

The chain couples TRBV7-9 to TRBJ2-1; D is tentatively TRBD1 or TRBD2 (5 bases each). The CDR3 length is 16 residues. Looked up from germline, CDR1 is SEHNR and CDR2 is FQNEAQ (reference sequence). The V end lost 0 bases, the J end lost 5 bases, and 14 bases lay between the germline ends. The CDR3 spells CASSLASGTYHNEQFF. The CDR3 coding sequence is TGTGCCAGCAGCTTAGCTTCCGGGACCTATCACAATGAGCAGTTCTTC.

The V gene is TRBV10-3, the J gene TRBJ2-5; 8 positions agree with TRBD1. After removal of 4 bases from V and 5 bases from J, the junction contained 3 bases not matched to a gene. This CDR3 region has 13 residues. Germline assignment: CDR1 ENHRY and CDR2 SYGVKD. DNA for the CDR3: TGTGCCATCAGTGTGAGGGACAGGGAGACCCAGTACTTC. As protein: CAISVRDRETQYF.

This clonotype was detected once. The chain couples TRBV10-3 to TRBJ1-1; D is undetermined. CDR1 is ENHRY and CDR2 is SYGVKD in the germline V gene. The CDR3 sequence is 11 residues long. Trimming pared 2 bases from V and 3 bases from J, leaving 1 base between. This chain's CDR3 is CAISEDTEAFF. CDR3 nucleotide sequence: TGTGCCATCAGTGAGGACACTGAAGCTTTCTTT.

This sequence joins TRBV3-1 and TRBJ2-5, with D maybe TRBD2 (5 bases). The CDR3 runs 12 residues. The germline CDR1 and CDR2 sequences are LGHDT and YNNKEL (reference sequence). V lost 2 bases to trimming and J lost 11 bases, with 12 bases between them. CDR3 nucleotide sequence: TGTGCCAGCAGCCAATCCCCATGGGAGCAGTACTTC. Translation gives CASSQSPWEQYF.

J is TRBJ2-1 and V is TRBV20-1, with TRBD2 as a possible D gene (6 bases). The length of the CDR3 is 16 residues. Per germline, CDR1 DFQATT and CDR2 SNEGSKA (reference sequence). V shed 3 bases and J shed 5 bases, with 20 bases lying between them. CDR3 bases: TGCAGTGCTAGCCCCCTCTGGCGAGGAGGGGACAATGAGCAGTTCTTC. Its translation is CSASPLWRGGDNEQFF.

The gene calls are TRBV18 and TRBJ2-4, with D tentatively TRBD1 (6 bases). The end of the DNA is better explained by TRBJ2-7, so the J call may be wrong. Germline lookup yields CDR1 KGHSH and CDR2 LQKENI. CDR3 length: 14 residues. The CDR3 DNA reads TGTGCCAGCTCAACCAAAACAGGGCCCTACGAGCAGTACTTC. Amino acid sequence: CASSTKTGPYEQYF.

The rearrangement joins TRBV2 to TRBJ2-5; the D gene is possibly TRBD2 (5 bases). This CDR3 spans 14 amino acids. Germline V gives CDR1 SNHLY, CDR2 FYNNEI. V lost 6 bases and J lost 11, with 22 bases in between. The chain's CDR3 is CASRAGVSYNEQYF. The CDR3 DNA reads TGTGCCAGCAGGGCCGGGGTCTCCTACAATGAGCAGTACTTC. Using reference TRBV2 and TRBJ2-5 for the parts outside the CDR3, the full variable domain is EPEVTQTPSHQVTQMGQEVILRCVPISNHLYFYWYRQILGQKVEFLVSFYNNEISEKSEIFDDQFSVERPDGSNFTLKIRSTKLEDSAMYFCASRAGVSYNEQYFGPGTRLLVL.